This T cell receptor (beta chain) emerged from a study of cytomegalovirus exposure and HLA in healthy donors. CDR1 and CDR2 from the germline V gene are MNHEY and SMNVEV (reference sequence). This CDR3 is 15 amino acids long. V lost 4 bases and J lost 9; bases outside the gene matches: 15. Amplification used 60 Vbeta primers and 13 Jbeta primers. Assay used: immunoSEQ multiplex PCR; TCRdb lists only in-frame clones, some missing. The sample includes roughly 200,000 clones, almost 85% of them seen just once. The chain uses TRBV27 and TRBJ2-7, with 7 bases matching TRBD1. The clonotype originates from a woman between 50 and 59 years old in good health and CMV-seronegative. Sequencing was performed on PBMCs. This CDR3 reads CASSSRRDSRGRQYF. The CDR3 DNA sequence: TGTGCCAGCAGTTCCCGCCGGGACAGCAGGGGTAGGCAGTACTTC.